This TCR beta chain was observed in a study of blood T cells in healthy people across ages. Study outcomes and limitations: Diversity figures based on one million T cells were deemed too low.

As for this clonotype: Its antigen is not identified.

The extraction recovered at least 5.5 micrograms of total RNA per sample. A J-beta primer mix and a sample-barcoded 5' primer were used in a second PCR of about 7 to 12 cycles. CDR3-containing paired-end reads numbering at least 2.5 million came from each sample. TCRdb re-called the 5' RACE reads with MiXCR, one entry per CDR3 protein. The repertoire holds 650,000 to 800,000 distinct CDR3 sequences, with 40% to 50% as singletons. Sequenced: blood. The TCR comes from a man in his 60s in good health.

The CDR3 bases are TGTGCCTGGATGCCGATAGGACAGCTAGCCTACGAGCAGTACTTC. Translation gives CAWMPIGQLAYEQYF. This chain links TRBV30 with TRBJ2-7; D is perhaps TRBD1 (6 bases). The CDR3 runs 15 residues. Germline CDR1 GTSNPN, CDR2 SVGIG (reference sequence). Trimming took 4 bases from V and 2 from J, leaving 18 bases between them. Drawing the rest from reference TRBV30 and TRBJ2-7, the complete variable domain is SQTIHQWPATLVQPVGSPLSLECTVEGTSNPNLYWYRQAAGRGLQLLFYSVGIGQISSEVPQNLSASRPQDRQFILSSKKLLLSDSGFYLCAWMPIGQLAYEQYFGPGTRLTVT.